The sequence of this T cell receptor (beta chain) was determined in a study of shared clonotypes between healthy human individuals. Naivety among CD8 cells was defined by CD45RO negativity and positive CCR7 selection, thereby excluding terminally differentiated effector memory CD45RA+ cells. This table comes from immunoSEQ multiplex PCR, and its TCRdb copy is limited to in-frame clones, with some not included. In the table there are about 2 million clones, about 95% of which are singletons. The source is a man between 18 and 29 years old in good health. Sequenced input: naive CD8+ T cells sorted from blood.

Here the CDR3 reads CASSFPGRAPEDYNEQFF. The CDR3 DNA follows: TGTGCCAGCAGTTTCCCCGGACGGGCACCCGAAGACTACAATGAGCAGTTCTTC. J is TRBJ2-1 and V is TRBV7-9; D not certain. CDR1 and CDR2 (germline): SEHNR, FQNEAQ (reference sequence). Trimming removed 6 bases at V and 3 bases at J, with 24 bases between. This CDR3 spans 18 amino acids.